The TCR beta chain under discussion was sequenced for a study of T cell responses to AZD1222 COVID-19 vaccine. Study-wide results and caveats: Baseline seropositivity characterized only six AZD1222 recipients. In a largely white British group with more females than males, clonal diversity was possibly underestimated. Per reports, nearly half of all spike-specific TCRs target regions that are unmutated in variants. No day 14 peak samples; only post-peak repertoires were characterized.

Germline V gene data show CDR1 as SGHTA and CDR2 as FQGNSA. Trimming left V 2 bases short and J 2 bases short, with 7 bases between. This CDR3 is built from 14 residues. Here immunoSEQ multiplex PCR was the method, and the copy in TCRdb shows in-frame clones only, minus some. In total, the table holds over 120,000 clones. As for this clone: The antigen remains undetermined.

The J gene is TRBJ1-5, the V gene TRBV7-2, with D hard to call. Material: peripheral blood. The TCR was taken from an adult in good health. The chain's CDR3 is CASSLILGNQPQHF. DNA of the CDR3: TGTGCCAGCAGCTTAATTTTGGGCAATCAGCCCCAGCATTTT.